The 4 T cell receptor beta chains listed next were all sequenced from one sample in a study of shared clonotypes between healthy human individuals (dated by TCRdb to 2020 to 2022). The library was obtained by the immunoSEQ multiplex PCR assay. Here the immuneACCESS table is served through TCRdb, limited to in-frame sequences with V and J called. Missing clones are a known gap in these copies; in checked studies unresolved V genes cover under half, and the rest lacks a known reason. The sample data list about 380,000 clones, and approximately 97% of these were observed just once. Approximately 0.3% of the sample belongs to the ten largest clones. The sequenced material came from memory CD8+ T cells sorted from blood. What the cell subset or site label conveys for this sample: CD45RO+ cells pooled with CCR7-negative TemRA cells. All receptors come from a young man in good health.

Notes on this clone: Distinct nucleotide sequences in the sample also encode this CDR3. The chain combines TRBV9 with TRBJ2-5; 10 positions agree with TRBD1. Germline V gene data show CDR1 as SGDLS and CDR2 as YYNGEE. The CDR3 extends over 14 amino acids. The junction had 3 bases not matched to a gene; V was cut back by 3 bases and J by 4 bases. The CDR3 region is CASSADRGGETQYF. CDR3 in DNA: TGTGCCAGCAGCGCGGACAGGGGGGGAGAGACCCAGTACTTC.

This rearrangement joins TRBV11-2 to TRBJ2-1; TRBD2 agrees at 12 bases. In germline, CDR1 is SGHAT, CDR2 FQNNGV. V lost 5 bases, J lost 6 bases, and 5 bases stayed unmatched. CDR3 length equals 15 residues. Written as DNA, the CDR3 is TGTGCCAGCAGCGCCGGACTAGCGGGAAGCAATGAGCAGTTCTTC. Translating it yields CASSAGLAGSNEQFF. The variable domain in full, with the rest retrieved from reference TRBV11-2 and TRBJ2-1, is EAGVAQSPRYKIIEKRQSVAFWCNPISGHATLYWYQQILGQGPKLLIQFQNNGVVDDSQLPKDRFSAERLKGVDSTLKIQPAKLEDSAVYLCASSAGLAGSNEQFFGPGTRLTVL.

This sequence joins TRBV7-6 and TRBJ2-3, with a weak D call TRBD1 (5 bases). The CDR3 is made up of 12 amino acids. Germline loops: CDR1 SGHVS, CDR2 FNYEAQ. V dropped 1 base and J dropped 6 bases, with 5 bases sitting between them. In nucleotides, the CDR3 is TGTGCCAGCAGCTTAGACAGGGATACGCAGTATTTT. Translated, it gives CASSLDRDTQYF.

The J gene is TRBJ2-5, the V gene TRBV30; TRBD1 aligns across 8 bases. Trimming cost V 5 bases and J 4 bases; bases outside gene matches: 3. There are 12 residues in the CDR3. Looked up from germline, CDR1 is GTSNPN and CDR2 is SVGIG (reference sequence). The CDR3, as DNA: TGTGCCTGGGAAACAGGGGGAGAGACCCAGTACTTC. This codes for CAWETGGETQYF.